These 26 T cell receptor beta chains were all obtained from the same sample, sequenced in a study of CD8 T cells in ankylosing spondylitis. MiXCR, applied by TCRdb to the 5' RACE reads, yields one record per CDR3 protein. The data show 200,000 to 300,000 distinct CDR3 sequences, about 10% seen once. The sample consisted of blood, either unsorted or a sorted T cell fraction (not recorded which). These receptor sequences come from a male donor with ankylosing spondylitis or in good health (not recorded which).

This clonotype has at least ten counts. This chain joins TRBV5-6 and TRBJ2-1; TRBD1 matches at 9 bases. The CDR3 consists of 18 residues. The V gene's germline CDR1 is SGHDT and CDR2 YYEEEE. The ends lost 4 bases at V and 7 bases at J; junction bases unmatched: 18. The chain's CDR3 is CASSAAILWTGDRNEQFF. DNA of the CDR3: TGTGCCAGCAGCGCAGCGATCCTTTGGACAGGGGATCGAAATGAGCAGTTCTTC.

The J gene is TRBJ1-1, the V gene TRBV6-5; 11 nucleotides agree with TRBD1. After removal of 7 bases from V and 8 bases from J, the junction contained 18 bases not matched to a gene. CDR1 MNHEY and CDR2 SVGAGI come from the germline V gene. The CDR3 is 17 residues long. The CDR3 region is CASILTLGTGGFREAFF. The CDR3 bases are TGTGCCAGCATTCTGACCCTTGGGACAGGGGGATTCAGGGAAGCTTTCTTT.

This clonotype was detected ten times or more. The chain uses TRBV5-1 and TRBJ2-7, with D perhaps matching TRBD2 (6 bases). With 7 bases removed from V and 0 bases from J, the gap between germline ends came to 17 bases. The CDR3 is 15 residues long. The germline CDR1 and CDR2 sequences are SGHRS and YFSETQ. The DNA for the CDR3 is TGCGCCAGCGCCCTCGGCCCGGGAGACTCCTACGAGCAGTACTTC. Translated, it gives CASALGPGDSYEQYF.

This clonotype occurred many times. The V gene is TRBV10-3, the J gene TRBJ2-1; TRBD2 aligns across 10 bases. There are 14 residues in the CDR3. The V segment lost 6 bases and the J segment 7 bases; nucleotides outside the gene matches: 6. CDR1 is ENHRY, CDR2 SYGVKD, per germline. CDR3 nucleotides: TGTGCCATCAGAGCGGGAGGGATAGGAAATGAGCAGTTCTTC. Its protein product is CAIRAGGIGNEQFF.

The rearrangement uses TRBV12-3 or TRBV12-4 and TRBJ1-2; 10 nucleotides match TRBD1. V lost 5 bases and J lost 5; bases outside the gene matches: 11. The CDR3 covers 16 residues. As DNA, the CDR3 is TGTGCCAGCAGTCTATCTACCGGGACAGGGGTTTATGGCTACACCTTC. It codes for CASSLSTGTGVYGYTF.

The rearrangement links TRBV20-1 to TRBJ1-2; a possible D gene is TRBD1 (5 bases). The CDR3 loop spans 12 amino acids. V lost 3 bases to trimming and J lost 6 bases, with 11 bases between them. Germline V lookup: CDR1 DFQATT, CDR2 SNEGSKA (reference sequence). The CDR3 nucleotides read TGCAGTGCTAGCCCCCAGGGTGATGGCTACACCTTC. Protein: CSASPQGDGYTF.

In its sample, this clonotype was seen many times. The gene calls are TRBV9 and TRBJ2-7; tentatively, D is TRBD2 (7 bases). The V and J ends lost 3 bases and 2 bases respectively, with 18 bases between them. This CDR3 has 16 residues. Looked up from germline, CDR1 is SGDLS and CDR2 is YYNGEE. Here the CDR3 DNA reads TGTGCCAGCAGCGGGGGGGGCTCCCGCGCGACCTACGAGCAGTACTTC. This sequence encodes CASSGGGSRATYEQYF.

This clonotype was observed at least ten times. The CDR3 here is CASSMIDSYGYTF. For the CDR3, the DNA is TGTGCCAGTAGTATGATCGACAGCTATGGCTACACCTTC. The chain combines TRBV19 with TRBJ1-2, with a possible D match to TRBD1 (5 bases). V lost 3 bases to trimming and J lost 4 bases, with 9 bases between them. The length of the CDR3 is 13 residues. Germline V gives CDR1 LNHDA, CDR2 SQIVND (reference sequence).

This clonotype was counted at least ten times. The V call is TRBV3-1, the J call TRBJ2-3; D remains unclear. In germline, CDR1 is LGHDT, CDR2 YNNKEL (reference sequence). V lost 4 bases and J 0 bases, leaving 8 bases between the germline ends. This CDR3 spans 14 amino acids. CDR3 bases: TGTGCCAGCAGCCCATCAGCTAGCACAGATACGCAGTATTTT. Protein sequence: CASSPSASTDTQYF.

This clonotype was observed at least ten times. This sequence joins TRBV6-1 and TRBJ2-1; 7 positions agree with TRBD2. This CDR3 is built from 15 residues. After removal of 6 bases from V and 0 bases from J, the junction contained 5 bases not matched to a gene. CDR1 and CDR2 (germline): MNHNS, SASEGT. The CDR3 reads CASSLADPSYNEQFF. The CDR3 DNA follows: TGTGCCAGCAGCCTAGCGGATCCCTCCTACAATGAGCAGTTCTTC.

This clonotype was seen repeatedly, ten times or more. The chain has TRBV20-1 and TRBJ2-1, with D hard to call. Trimming stripped 6 bases from V and 1 base from J, with 19 bases between. The V gene's germline CDR1 is DFQATT and CDR2 SNEGSKA (reference sequence). There are 16 residues in the CDR3. CDR3 bases: TGCAGTGCCCTCGACTCACGGGCAGATTCCTACAATGAGCAGTTCTTC. Its translation is CSALDSRADSYNEQFF.

This clonotype showed up many times. The chain employs TRBV9 and TRBJ2-2; a weak D match, TRBD2 (5 bases). The CDR3 extends over 14 amino acids. V lost 6 bases and J lost 2, with 11 bases in between. In germline, CDR1 is SGDLS, CDR2 YYNGEE. The CDR3 loop is CASTAGSNTGELFF. DNA for the CDR3: TGTGCCAGCACGGCGGGTAGCAACACCGGGGAGCTGTTTTTT.

J is TRBJ2-3 and V is TRBV7-9; D unclear. Trimming cost V 4 bases and J 1 base, with 15 bases left between them. Germline values: CDR1 SEHNR, CDR2 FQNEAQ (reference sequence). There are 16 residues in the CDR3. CDR3: CASSSRSGLGTDTQYF. As DNA, the CDR3 is TGTGCCAGCAGCTCCCGGTCCGGGCTGGGCACAGATACGCAGTATTTT.

This clonotype was counted only a few times. This chain connects TRBV28 to TRBJ2-1; no firm D call. Trimming removed 3 bases at V and 9 bases at J, with 9 bases between. There are 12 residues in the CDR3. Germline assignment: CDR1 MDHEN and CDR2 SYDVKM. The CDR3 bases are TGTGCCAGCAGTTTTTCTACTGGTGAGCAGTTCTTC. Translating gives CASSFSTGEQFF.

A few counts support this clonotype. The V call is TRBV10-3, the J call TRBJ2-2; D might be TRBD2 (7 bases). Germline-derived CDR1 and CDR2 are ENHRY and SYGVKD. Trimming removed 3 bases at V and 0 bases at J, with 11 bases between. There are 16 residues in the CDR3. CDR3 coding DNA: TGTGCCATCAGTGATAGGGGGGGGCCGAACACCGGGGAGCTGTTTTTT. Protein sequence: CAISDRGGPNTGELFF.

The chain links TRBV5-1 to TRBJ2-3; 13 bases fit TRBD2. The CDR3 is 17 residues long. The V segment lost 0 bases and the J segment 2 bases; nucleotides outside the gene matches: 3. Germline CDR1 is SGHRS and CDR2 is YFSETQ. This CDR3 reads CASSLGTSGSLTDTQYF. The CDR3 nucleotides are TGCGCCAGCAGCTTGGGGACTAGCGGGAGTCTCACAGATACGCAGTATTTT.

This clonotype was seen at least ten times. The chain recombines TRBV12-3 or TRBV12-4 with TRBJ2-5; 7 bases line up with TRBD1. This CDR3 has 14 residues. The V gene end was trimmed by 4 bases and the J gene end by 6 bases; junction bases not matched to a gene: 8. The DNA of the CDR3 is TGTGCCAGCAGTTCCATAAGGACAGGAAAGACCCAGTACTTC. Protein product: CASSSIRTGKTQYF.

There are many counts of this clonotype. This chain connects TRBV5-1 to TRBJ2-3; 7 bases fit TRBD2. The CDR3 runs to 14 residues. V shed 2 bases and J 6 bases; nucleotides not matched to a gene: 6. CDR1 and CDR2 (germline): SGHRS, YFSETQ. CDR3 amino acids: CASSFSAGWDTQYF. The CDR3 DNA reads as TGCGCCAGCAGCTTCTCAGCGGGATGGGATACGCAGTATTTT. The whole variable domain, filled in from reference TRBV5-1 and TRBJ2-3, reads KAGVTQTPRYLIKTRGQQVTLSCSPISGHRSVSWYQQTPGQGLQFLFEYFSETQRNKGNFPGRFSGRQFSNSRSEMNVSTLELGDSALYLCASSFSAGWDTQYFGPGTRLTVL.

As DNA, the CDR3 is TGTGCCAGCAGTTACGCAGGACAGGGGGCCGGTGGCTACACCTTC. Protein product: CASSYAGQGAGGYTF. J is TRBJ1-2 and V is TRBV6-5, with 11 bases identical to TRBD1. Looked up from germline, CDR1 is MNHEY and CDR2 is SVGAGI. CDR3 length: 15 residues. The V and J ends lost 2 bases and 7 bases, in that order; junction bases with no gene match: 6.

This clonotype was detected ten times or more. The chain uses TRBV24-1 and TRBJ2-2; no definite D call. Per the germline V gene, CDR1 is KGHDR and CDR2 is SFDVKD. V dropped 7 bases and J dropped 1 base, with 15 bases sitting between them. The CDR3 loop spans 16 amino acids. CDR3 coding DNA: TGTGCCACCAGGGACGCCCTGGCGGAGAACACCGGGGAGCTGTTTTTT. It specifies CATRDALAENTGELFF.

This clonotype was detected many times. V usage is TRBV12-3 or TRBV12-4 and J usage is TRBJ1-2; D is unresolved. Trimming took off 6 bases at V and 6 bases at J, with 14 bases between the two ends. This CDR3 has 13 residues. This CDR3 is CASSPPGRDGYTF. In DNA form, the CDR3 reads TGTGCCAGCAGCCCTCCGGGAAGGGATGGCTACACCTTC.

This clonotype was detected a few times. A junction boundary mismatches the germline segment, possibly from a read error. This chain connects TRBV6-2 or TRBV6-3 to TRBJ1-5; no clear D gene. Germline values: CDR1 MNHEY, CDR2 SVGEGT. The CDR3 has 16 amino acids. The CDR3 here is CASSFQSTRANQPQQF. DNA of the CDR3: TGTGCCAGCAGTTTTCAGTCCACCAGAGCAAATCAGCCCCAGCAATTT.

This clonotype was detected a few times. The CDR3 region has the DNA TGCAGCGTCTCGGGACAGTACAATCAGCCCCAGCATTTT. It encodes CSVSGQYNQPQHF. The gene calls are TRBV29-1 and TRBJ1-5; 7 nucleotides line up with TRBD1. There are 13 residues in the CDR3. Losses at the gene ends were 6 bases for V and 3 bases for J; bases not matched to a gene: 5. Per germline, CDR1 SQVTM and CDR2 ANQGSEA.

The chain joins TRBV2 to TRBJ2-5; D is perhaps TRBD1 (6 bases). Germline lookup yields CDR1 SNHLY and CDR2 FYNNEI. CDR3 length: 14 residues. V was shortened by 3 bases and J by 1 base, with 9 bases between the two germline ends. CDR3 protein: CASSDPGVQETQYF. The CDR3 DNA reads as TGTGCCAGCAGTGACCCAGGGGTCCAAGAGACCCAGTACTTC. The entire variable domain, with the rest obtained from reference TRBV2 and TRBJ2-5, is as follows: EPEVTQTPSHQVTQMGQEVILRCVPISNHLYFYWYRQILGQKVEFLVSFYNNEISEKSEIFDDQFSVERPDGSNFTLKIRSTKLEDSAMYFCASSDPGVQETQYFGPGTRLLVL.

This clonotype was observed at least ten times. The chain recombines TRBV20-1 with TRBJ2-5; D unresolved. Germline values: CDR1 DFQATT, CDR2 SNEGSKA (reference sequence). The CDR3 extends over 14 amino acids. Trimming removed 5 bases from V and 5 bases from J, with 18 bases in between. The CDR3 DNA is TGCAGTGCTTCCCTTGACGGACGGTGGGAGACCCAGTACTTC. Protein: CSASLDGRWETQYF.

The chain links TRBV7-3 to TRBJ2-2; 8 nucleotides agree with TRBD2. The V gene end was trimmed by 3 bases and the J gene end by 4 bases; junction bases not matched to a gene: 10. CDR1 is SGHTA, CDR2 FQGTGA, per germline. This CDR3 has 17 residues. The CDR3 coding sequence is TGTGCCAGCAGCTTGACTTCCCTCGCGGGGGGCACCGGGGAGCTGTTTTTT. Its translation is CASSLTSLAGGTGELFF.